The 4 T cell receptor beta chains given below trace back to one sample, sequenced in a study of cytomegalovirus exposure and HLA in healthy donors (dated by TCRdb to about 2017). Receptors were amplified or captured by the immunoSEQ multiplex PCR assay. For the multiplex PCR, a mixture combining 60 forward primers for TCR Vbeta segments and 13 reverse primers for TCR Jbeta segments was used. In TCRdb, the immuneACCESS table is reduced to in-frame sequences with V and J assigned. These tables do not hold every clone; where another copy was compared, an unresolved V gene accounts for under half, and the others remain unexplained. This sample's records show approximately 120,000 clones. The top ten hold 1% of the sample. Material for sequencing was PBMCs. The receptors were sampled from a man aged 18 to 35 in good health and CMV-seronegative.

The rearrangement links TRBV6-5 to TRBJ2-1, with TRBD1 as a possible D gene (6 bases). The germline CDR1 and CDR2 sequences are MNHEY and SVGAGI. V lost 5 bases to trimming and J lost 8 bases, with 13 bases between them. CDR3 length equals 13 residues. The chain's CDR3 is CASSLDRGYEQFF. The CDR3 DNA reads as TGTGCCAGCAGTCTGGACAGAGGATATGAGCAGTTCTTC.

CDR3 DNA sequence: TGTGCCAGCAGGGCGGGGCCAGATACGCAGTATTTT. This translates into CASRAGPDTQYF. The V gene is TRBV2, the J gene TRBJ2-3, with a tentative D call TRBD2 (6 bases). The CDR3 contains 12 residues. Trimming shortened V by 6 bases and J by 4 bases, and 8 bases separated the two germline ends. Germline values: CDR1 SNHLY, CDR2 FYNNEI.

V gene TRBV10-3 combines with J gene TRBJ1-1, with 8 bases that match TRBD1. The CDR3 runs to 16 residues. V lost 4 bases and J lost 8; bases outside the gene matches: 15. Germline V gives CDR1 ENHRY, CDR2 SYGVKD. CDR3 sequence reads: CAISGTATGVGVEAFF. The CDR3 nucleotides are TGTGCCATCAGTGGGACCGCGACAGGGGTCGGGGTGGAAGCTTTCTTT.

V and J are TRBV6-1 and TRBJ1-5; unclear D gene. The V end was cut by 0 bases, the J end by 0 bases, with 9 bases between. This CDR3 has 16 amino acids. The V gene's germline CDR1 is MNHNS and CDR2 SASEGT. This CDR3 reads CASSEARHHSNQPQHF. CDR3 sequence (DNA): TGTGCCAGCAGTGAAGCGCGACACCATAGCAATCAGCCCCAGCATTTT.